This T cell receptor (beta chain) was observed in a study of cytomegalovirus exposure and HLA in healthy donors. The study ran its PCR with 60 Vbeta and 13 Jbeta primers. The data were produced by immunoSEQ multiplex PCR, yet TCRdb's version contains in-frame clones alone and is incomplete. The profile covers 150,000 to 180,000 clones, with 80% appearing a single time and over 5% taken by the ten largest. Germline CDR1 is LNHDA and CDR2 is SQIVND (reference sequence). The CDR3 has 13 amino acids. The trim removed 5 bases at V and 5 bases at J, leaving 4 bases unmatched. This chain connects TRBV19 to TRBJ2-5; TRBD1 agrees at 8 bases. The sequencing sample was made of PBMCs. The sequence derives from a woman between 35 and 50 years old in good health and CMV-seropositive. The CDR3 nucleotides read TGTGCCAGTAGTGTTCAGGGGGCTGAGACCCAGTACTTC. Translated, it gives CASSVQGAETQYF.